This is a list of T cell receptor beta chains from one sample in a study of graft-versus-host responses after intestinal transplantation. Libraries were prepared by immunoSEQ multiplex PCR; TCRdb keeps only in-frame clonotypes and omits some of them. The sample holds about 21,000 clones; 50% to 65% are singletons and the top ten take 1%. The starting material was alloreactive CD4+ T cells from a mixed lymphocyte reaction culture, obtained before intestinal transplant. These receptors were taken from a human patient who received an intestinal transplant. Each CDR3 is given with its conserved first and last residue.

V gene | CDR3 protein
TRBV28 | CASSLQGATKNIQYF
TRBV6-5 | CASTLTGNTGELFF
TRBV7-2 | CASSFTGTSGGGSTGELFF
TRBV9 | CASSHGLAGNHEQFF
TRBV28 | CASSPQGPPYEQYF
TRBV2 | CASSGLPYNEQFF
TRBV5-6 | CASSLTPPEQFF
TRBV5-6 | CASSLVGWDTEAFF
TRBV4-1 | CASSQVEFNYGYTF
TRBV11-2 | CASSLVPGERYEQYF
TRBV7-9 | CASSSGTGDPSNQPQHF
TRBV2 | CASSASGRAYNEQFF
TRBV20-1 | CSARPVETQYF
TRBV7-2 | CASSLWQGLPNYGYTF
TRBV10-3 | CAIRRELGNTIYF
TRBV25-1 | CASSEWNGRAGELFF
TRBV5-1 | CASSAGHQGGSYEQYF
TRBV30 | CAWSVPNLQETQYF